This T cell receptor (beta chain) appears in the sequencing data of a study of control samples from healthy donors and cancer patients. The CDR3 runs to 14 residues. V was clipped by 3 bases and J by 9 bases, with 15 bases between them. Germline V gene data show CDR1 as LNHDA and CDR2 as SQIVND (reference sequence). Here immunoSEQ multiplex PCR was the method, and the copy in TCRdb shows in-frame clones only, minus some. This repertoire shows about 250,000 clones, almost 85% found once; its top ten account for approximately 12%. This clone was seen only a few times. The sample was PBMCs. This chain joins TRBV19 and TRBJ1-5; a possible D gene is TRBD1 (5 bases). The TCR originated in a woman in her sixties or seventies with lung cancer. CDR3 DNA: TGTGCCAGTAGTATTTCGCGCGGTGGGGGGCCCCAGCATTTT. This sequence encodes CASSISRGGGPQHF.